This TCR beta chain comes out of a study of shared clonotypes between healthy human individuals. V lost 4 bases and J lost 6; bases outside the gene matches: 2. Germline lookup yields CDR1 KGHSH and CDR2 LQKENI. The CDR3 covers 14 residues. Authors' methods: ImmunoSEQ supplied junction-only sequences lacking quality scores, so filtering was different. The protocol was immunoSEQ multiplex PCR, while the TCRdb copy is restricted to in-frame clones and leaves out a portion. V and J calls and clone size come straight from that table; D and trimming were deduced from the DNA. The sample includes over 2 million clones, roughly 95% of them seen just once.

This clonotype was obtained from a man aged 18 to 30 in good health. Sequencing input: naive CD4+ T cells sorted from blood. As for subset: CD45RA+ positively selected. The chain recombines TRBV18 with TRBJ1-5; 11 bases line up with TRBD1. CDR3 loop: CASSQGQGAQPQHF. CDR3 nucleotide sequence: TGTGCCAGCTCACAAGGACAGGGGGCTCAGCCCCAGCATTTT.